The 21 T cell receptor beta chains reported below all come from one sample, sequenced in a study of preoperative IRX-2 immunotherapy in early breast cancer. As to treatment: preoperative locoregional IRX-2 cytokine immunotherapy. Assay used: immunoSEQ multiplex PCR; TCRdb lists only in-frame clones, some missing. The repertoire holds some 3,900 clones, with 69% as singletons. The sample here was tumor tissue, taken after IRX-2 immunotherapy. These receptors all come from a human donor with breast cancer.

The genes are TRBV5-1 and TRBJ2-1; D is ambiguous. The V gene's germline CDR1 is SGHRS and CDR2 YFSETQ. The V end lost 0 bases, the J end lost 3 bases, and 10 bases lay between the germline ends. The CDR3 loop spans 15 amino acids. Here the CDR3 reads CASSLGGSNYNEQFF. As DNA, the CDR3 is TGCGCCAGCAGCTTGGGTGGCAGCAACTACAATGAGCAGTTCTTC.

The sample holds a few counts of this clone. The genes are TRBV19 and TRBJ2-7, with 11 bases that match TRBD2. Germline lookup yields CDR1 LNHDA and CDR2 SQIVND (reference sequence). V dropped 4 bases and J dropped 0; count of bases not matched to a gene: 11. This CDR3 spans 18 amino acids. CDR3 bases: TGTGCCAGTAGTACCAAGCGGCTAGCGGGAGGAAGCTCCTACGAGCAGTACTTC. Encoded protein: CASSTKRLAGGSSYEQYF.

This clone has only one observation. The chain recombines TRBV7-8 with TRBJ2-1, with TRBD2 as a possible D gene (6 bases). The CDR3 has 15 residues. V lost 1 base and J 5 bases, leaving 12 bases between the germline ends. Germline V gives CDR1 SGHVS, CDR2 FQNEAQ. The CDR3 loop reads CASSLELAFHNEQFF. The CDR3 DNA is TGTGCCAGCAGCTTAGAACTAGCTTTCCACAATGAGCAGTTCTTC. The whole variable domain, remainder taken from reference TRBV7-8 and TRBJ2-1, is GAGVSQSPRYKVAKRGQDVALRCDPISGHVSLFWYQQALGQGPEFLTYFQNEAQLDKSGLPSDRFFAERPEGSVSTLKIQRTQQEDSAVYLCASSLELAFHNEQFFGPGTRLTVL.

The chain is built from TRBV6-8 and TRBJ2-4; no definite D call. With 5 bases removed from V and 2 bases from J, the gap between germline ends came to 7 bases. Germline V gene data show CDR1 as MNHGY and CDR2 as SAAAGT. CDR3 size: 13 residues. CDR3 DNA sequence: TGTGCCAGCAGTGAGACGCCCAAAAACATTCAGTACTTC. This codes for CASSETPKNIQYF.

This clone occurred once. This chain links TRBV11-3 with TRBJ2-4, with 7 bases lining up with TRBD1. J lost 3 bases, V lost 1 base, and 12 bases had no gene match. The germline V gene encodes CDR1 SGHNT and CDR2 YENEEA. This CDR3 is 18 amino acids long. CDR3: CASSLGLGQGDLKNIQYF. The CDR3 nucleotides read TGTGCCAGCAGCTTAGGTTTGGGGCAGGGGGATCTCAAAAACATTCAGTACTTC.

In nucleotides, the CDR3 is TGTGCCAGCAGCCGGACAGGGGGAGATGAAAAACTGTTTTTT. Translated: CASSRTGGDEKLFF. The genes are TRBV25-1 and TRBJ1-4; 10 positions agree with TRBD1. Germline lookup yields CDR1 MGHDK and CDR2 SYGVNS. The CDR3 extends over 14 amino acids. The V gene end was trimmed by 6 bases and the J gene end by 6 bases; junction bases not matched to a gene: 4.

The chain links TRBV7-1 to TRBJ2-5; TRBD1 matches 11 bases. TRBV7-1 is recorded as an ORF, its role being uncertain. The length of the CDR3 is 16 residues. V lost 3 bases to trimming and J lost 5 bases; unmatched junction nucleotides: 8. CDR3 DNA sequence: TGTGCCAGCAGCTCCCGGACAGGGGGCTACGAGGAGACCCAGTACTTC. Translating it yields CASSSRTGGYEETQYF.

The chain couples TRBV11-3 to TRBJ1-3; 7 bases are shared with TRBD1. The CDR3 runs to 15 residues. V was pared by 3 bases and J by 6 bases, with 8 bases of the junction left unmatched. Germline CDR1 reads SGHNT; CDR2 reads YENEEA. The CDR3 DNA sequence: TGTGCCAGCAGCTTGAAAGGGGGCATAGAAAACACCATATATTTT. It yields the protein CASSLKGGIENTIYF.

This clone is deemed medium-sized. The rearrangement uses TRBV19 and TRBJ1-1; 10 bases are shared with TRBD1. V was clipped by 5 bases and J by 1 base; unmatched bases: 10. The CDR3 spans 17 residues. Germline CDR1 and CDR2: LNHDA and SQIVND (reference sequence). CDR3 region: CASSLTGTGAGNTEAFF. The CDR3 coding sequence is TGTGCCAGTAGTTTAACCGGGACAGGGGCGGGGAACACTGAAGCTTTCTTT.

The rearrangement uses TRBV6-8 and TRBJ1-2, with TRBD1 as a possible D gene (6 bases). CDR3 length equals 13 residues. Trimming removed 6 bases at V and 8 bases at J, with 16 bases between. CDR1 is MNHGY, CDR2 SAAAGT, per germline. DNA of the CDR3: TGTGCCAGCAGCCCCACGGGGGGGCAGGGCTACACCTTC. Its translation: CASSPTGGQGYTF.

The chain carries TRBV19 and TRBJ2-3, with unresolved D. CDR3 length: 15 residues. Per the germline V gene, CDR1 is LNHDA and CDR2 is SQIVND (reference sequence). V was pared by 1 base and J by 2 bases, with 10 bases between. The CDR3 loop reads CASSIGAVVTDTQYF. DNA for the CDR3: TGTGCCAGTAGTATAGGGGCAGTTGTCACAGATACGCAGTATTTT.

The chain couples TRBV11-3 to TRBJ2-1, with D uncertain. Per the germline V gene, CDR1 is SGHNT and CDR2 is YENEEA. The ends were cut back, 3 bases at V and 1 base at J, with 7 bases in the middle. This CDR3 spans 14 amino acids. In DNA, the CDR3 is TGTGCCAGCAGCTTCGCACAGTCCTACAATGAGCAGTTCTTC. This codes for CASSFAQSYNEQFF.

The V and J genes are TRBV6-8 and TRBJ2-7, with D perhaps matching TRBD1 (5 bases). The CDR3 length is 12 residues. Germline-derived CDR1 and CDR2 are MNHGY and SAAAGT. Trimming shortened V by 4 bases and J by 6 bases, and 10 bases separated the two germline ends. The DNA for the CDR3 is TGTGCCAGCAGTTTAAAAGGGGTCGAGCAGTACTTC. It encodes CASSLKGVEQYF.

In its sample, this clone was seen a few times. The chain combines TRBV5-1 with TRBJ1-2, with D unresolved. The CDR3 is 14 amino acids. The V and J ends lost 0 bases and 8 bases respectively, with 14 bases between them. Germline V gene sequence: CDR1 SGHRS, CDR2 YFSETQ. The CDR3 DNA reads TGCGCCAGCAGCTTGGGTGGGAAGGTGCGCGGCTACACCTTC. Amino acid sequence: CASSLGGKVRGYTF.

This chain links TRBV6-8 with TRBJ2-2, with TRBD2 identical over 11 bases. The CDR3 totals 18 residues. CDR1 is MNHGY, CDR2 SAAAGT, per germline. V was clipped by 7 bases and J by 5 bases; unmatched bases: 15. The CDR3 DNA follows: TGTGCCAGCACCCTTACTAGCGGGAGAAGGGGAGGGACCGGGGAGCTGTTTTTT. Its protein is CASTLTSGRRGGTGELFF.

The gene calls are TRBV6-8 and TRBJ2-6, with 12 bases matching TRBD1. The CDR3 has 19 residues. Germline lookup yields CDR1 MNHGY and CDR2 SAAAGT. Unmatched junction bases numbered 7, after V lost 3 bases and J lost 1 base. The CDR3 reads CASSYGSGQGASGANVLTF. The CDR3 DNA reads TGTGCCAGCAGTTATGGTTCGGGACAGGGGGCTTCTGGGGCCAACGTCCTGACTTTC.

The chain is built from TRBV6-8 and TRBJ2-7, with TRBD2 as a possible D gene (7 bases). The CDR3 length is 12 residues. CDR1 is MNHGY and CDR2 is SAAAGT in the germline V gene. Between the trimmed V and J ends, which lost 7 bases and 6 bases, there was a span of 13 bases. The CDR3 loop is CASKVAGAEQYF. The CDR3 region has the DNA TGTGCCAGCAAGGTCGCGGGGGCCGAGCAGTACTTC.

The chain links TRBV11-3 to TRBJ2-1; 13 bases are a match to TRBD2. The trim removed 4 bases at V and 12 bases at J, leaving 6 bases unmatched. Germline CDR1 and CDR2: SGHNT and YENEEA. This CDR3 is 14 amino acids long. The CDR3 loop reads CASSSGTSGTPQFF. The CDR3 DNA reads as TGTGCCAGCAGCTCCGGGACTAGCGGGACGCCGCAGTTCTTC.

This rearrangement joins TRBV18 to TRBJ2-1; 10 bases agree with TRBD2. The V gene end was trimmed by 5 bases and the J gene end by 8 bases; junction bases not matched to a gene: 12. CDR1 is KGHSH and CDR2 is LQKENI in the germline V gene. CDR3 size: 16 residues. The CDR3 DNA reads TGTGCCAGCTCAGCCAGGTCGGCTAGCGGGAGCTATGAGCAGTTCTTC. Its translation is CASSARSASGSYEQFF.

This clone has more than one count but fewer than ten. This chain uses TRBV19 with TRBJ2-7; 9 nucleotides align to TRBD2. V gave up 5 bases and J gave up 1 base; unmatched junction bases: 3. Germline V gives CDR1 LNHDA, CDR2 SQIVND (reference sequence). There are 14 residues in the CDR3. The CDR3 region is CASSLLAGSYEQYF. The CDR3, as DNA: TGTGCCAGTAGTCTTCTAGCGGGATCCTACGAGCAGTACTTC. Full variable domain (rest looked up from reference TRBV19 and TRBJ2-7): DGGITQSPKYLFRKEGQNVTLSCEQNLNHDAMYWYRQDPGQGLRLIYYSQIVNDFQKGDIAEGYSVSREKKESFPLTVTSAQKNPTAFYLCASSLLAGSYEQYFGPGTRLTVT.

The CDR3 spells CASTVWGEETQYF. DNA for the CDR3: TGCGCCAGCACGGTGTGGGGGGAAGAGACCCAGTACTTC. V is TRBV10-2 and J is TRBJ2-5, with D tentatively TRBD2 (6 bases). Germline values: CDR1 WSHSY, CDR2 SAAADI. There are 13 residues in the CDR3. V was trimmed by 7 bases and J by 3 bases, leaving 12 bases between them.